The rows below give T cell receptor beta chains drawn from one sample of a study of blood T cell repertoires in COVID-19. The protocol was immunoSEQ multiplex PCR, while the TCRdb copy is restricted to in-frame clones and leaves out a portion. The table has about 75,000 clones, around 74% seen once. What was sequenced was peripheral blood. These receptors came from a woman over 75 with active or convalescent COVID-19. The CDR3 runs from the conserved cysteine through the conserved F or W. The D gene is left open where the match is weak. Expanded clones are given a class, and other clones once, few, many or no size at all.

TRBJ2-5,TRBV9,-,15,TRBD2,TGTGCCAGCAGCGTAGCGGGACTAGCCCAAGAGACCCAGTACTTC,CASSVAGLAQETQYF
TRBJ1-2,TRBV3-1/TRBV3-2,-,13,-,TGTGCCAGCAGCCCCAGGCAGGGTTATGGCTACACCTTC,CASSPRQGYGYTF
TRBJ2-3,TRBV6-2/TRBV6-3,-,15,TRBD2,TGTGCCAGCAGTAAACCTAGCGGGGAGACAGATACGCAGTATTTT,CASSKPSGETDTQYF
TRBJ2-2,TRBV9,-,14,-,TGTGCCAGCAGCGCCAGGACGAACACCGGGGAGCTGTTTTTT,CASSARTNTGELFF
TRBJ2-1,TRBV28,-,15,TRBD2,TGTGCCAGCAGTCCTCTAGCGGGGATGACAGTTGAGCAGTTCTTC,CASSPLAGMTVEQFF
TRBJ2-7,TRBV11-1,-,15,TRBD2,TGTGCCAGCAGCTTCTCTAGCGGGAGTGCCTACGAGCAGTACTTC,CASSFSSGSAYEQYF
TRBJ2-3,TRBV7-6,few,17,TRBD1,TGTGCCAGCAGCTTAGCTCCGGGACAGGGGATTACAGATACGCAGTATTTT,CASSLAPGQGITDTQYF
TRBJ2-1,TRBV9,few,15,TRBD2,TGTGCCAGCAGCGTAGGCTCTAGCGGATACAATGAGCAGTTCTTC,CASSVGSSGYNEQFF
TRBJ2-7,TRBV18,-,16,TRBD2,TGTGCCAGCTCAGAATATCCGGGCGCGGGAGGAGGAGAGCAGTACTTC,CASSEYPGAGGGEQYF
TRBJ1-5,TRBV12-3/TRBV12-4,-,13,-,TGTGCCAGCAGTTTATCCGGGTACCAGCCCCAGCATTTT,CASSLSGYQPQHF
TRBJ1-2,TRBV4-1,-,15,TRBD1,TGCGCCAGCAGCCACCCGGGACAGGGAGACTATGGCTACACCTTC,CASSHPGQGDYGYTF
TRBJ1-1,TRBV12-5,-,14,TRBD1,TGTGCTAGTGGTCGGGACAGGGGGTACACTGAAGCTTTCTTT,CASGRDRGYTEAFF
TRBJ2-2,TRBV3-1/TRBV3-2,-,18,-,TGTGCCAGCAGCCAAGGGGCTTTTGGTGTGCTCCACACCGGGGAGCTGTTTTTT,CASSQGAFGVLHTGELFF
TRBJ1-6,TRBV7-9,-,14,TRBD1,TGTGCCAGCAGCAGACAGGGGCGAAATTCACCCCTCCACTTT,CASSRQGRNSPLHF
TRBJ2-4,TRBV24-1,-,15,TRBD1,TGTGCCACCAGTGACCCACGACAGGGGGAAAACATTCAGTACTTC,CATSDPRQGENIQYF
TRBJ2-7,TRBV5-5,few,15,-,TGTGCCAGCAGCATTGGACTTTCCAGCTCCTACGAGCAGTACTTC,CASSIGLSSSYEQYF
TRBJ1-5,TRBV28,-,15,TRBD1,TGTGCCAGCAGTGGGACAGGGACGGGCAATCAGCCCCAGCATTTT,CASSGTGTGNQPQHF
TRBJ1-3,TRBV7-2,-,18,-,TGTGCCAGCAGCTTAGCGGGGAGGGGGAATATTGCTGTAAACACCATATATTTT,CASSLAGRGNIAVNTIYF
TRBJ1-5,TRBV10-3,-,13,-,TGTGCCGTTAGGGGGTATAGCAATCAGCCCCAGCATTTT,CAVRGYSNQPQHF
TRBJ2-7,TRBV5-4,-,15,-,TGTGCCAGCAGCTTTAGGGGAGGCCATTCCTACGAGCAGTACTTC,CASSFRGGHSYEQYF
TRBJ2-7,TRBV7-2,-,15,-,TGTGCCAGCAGCTTAGTTGGGTGGGCGACCTACGAGCAGTACTTC,CASSLVGWATYEQYF
TRBJ2-7,TRBV6-5,few,14,-,TGTGCCAGCAGTTACGCTACAGGGCTAGGCGAGCAGTACTTC,CASSYATGLGEQYF
TRBJ2-1,TRBV11-2,-,15,-,TGTGCCAGCAGCTTCCTCGCGGGAATGGGGAATGAGCAGTTCTTC,CASSFLAGMGNEQFF
TRBJ2-3,TRBV7-2,-,16,TRBD2,TGTGCCAGCAGCTGGTATCCGGGAGGGCACACAGATACGCAGTATTTT,CASSWYPGGHTDTQYF
TRBJ2-1,TRBV11-2,few,17,-,TGTGCCAGCAGCCCTAGACTAAGCGGACCCTCCTACAATGAGCAGTTCTTC,CASSPRLSGPSYNEQFF
TRBJ1-2,TRBV6-5,-,15,TRBD1,TGTGCCAGTAGTCGGGACAGGGGAGCTAACTATGGCTACACCTTC,CASSRDRGANYGYTF
TRBJ2-7,TRBV5-6,-,14,TRBD1,TGTGCCAGCAGCTTGGAGGGGGCGCGGGACGAGCAGTACTTC,CASSLEGARDEQYF
TRBJ1-5,TRBV19,-,15,-,TGTGCCAGTAGTATGGCAGGGTACGGCAATCAGCCCCAGCATTTT,CASSMAGYGNQPQHF
TRBJ2-7,TRBV2,few,14,TRBD2,TGTGCCAGCGGGGGACTAGCGGGACAAGACGAGCAGTACTTC,CASGGLAGQDEQYF
TRBJ2-2,TRBV5-1,-,16,-,TGCGCCAGCAGAGACAACCCGGTCCCTGCGACCGGGGAGCTGTTTTTT,CASRDNPVPATGELFF
TRBJ2-7,TRBV14,-,15,TRBD2,TGTGCCAGCAGCCCAAGGACTAGCGGGATATACGAGCAGTACTTC,CASSPRTSGIYEQYF
TRBJ1-2,TRBV5-6,-,13,-,TGTGCCAGCAGCTCGACAGGATCCTATGGCTACACCTTC,CASSSTGSYGYTF
TRBJ2-3,TRBV7-2,once,17,TRBD2,TGTGCCAGCAGCTTAGGGGGACTAGCGGGAGTTGCAGATACGCAGTATTTT,CASSLGGLAGVADTQYF
TRBJ1-1,TRBV5-1,-,12,TRBD1,TGCGCCAGCAGCTGGGACAGGGGTCCGGCTTTCTTT,CASSWDRGPAFF
TRBJ2-1,TRBV9,-,14,TRBD2,TGTGCCAGCAGCGTCAGCGGGATTTTCCATGAGCAGTTCTTC,CASSVSGIFHEQFF
TRBJ2-3,TRBV4-3,once,15,-,TGCGCCAGCAGCCAAGATTCGCAGGGGAGAGATACGCAGTATTTT,CASSQDSQGRDTQYF
TRBJ2-5,TRBV7-2,once,14,-,TGTGCCAGCAGCTTGCTCGGGGGACAAGAGACCCAGTACTTC,CASSLLGGQETQYF
TRBJ2-1,TRBV2,-,14,-,TGTGCCAGCAGTGACCCGGACAGCTACAATGAGCAGTTCTTC,CASSDPDSYNEQFF
TRBJ1-2,TRBV5-4,-,12,-,TGTGCCAGCAGCTTCGGTGTCGCTGGCTACACCTTC,CASSFGVAGYTF
TRBJ1-1,TRBV13,-,14,-,TGTGCCAGCAGCACCCACCAGGGAGGGACTGAAGCTTTCTTT,CASSTHQGGTEAFF
TRBJ2-2,TRBV5-1,-,14,TRBD1,TGCGCCAGCCTGTTGGGGACAGGGTCCGGGGAGCTGTTTTTT,CASLLGTGSGELFF
TRBJ2-7,TRBV11-2,-,15,TRBD1,TGTGCCAGCAGCTCCGGACAGGGGGGCTCCTACGAGCAGTACTTC,CASSSGQGGSYEQYF
TRBJ1-2,TRBV6-2/TRBV6-3,once,17,TRBD1,TGTGCCAGCAGTTACTCGACCCTATGGACAGGGCAGTATGGCTACACCTTC,CASSYSTLWTGQYGYTF
TRBJ2-5,TRBV18,-,17,TRBD2,TGTGCCAGCTCACCACTTGGGCGGGGGGCCTATCAAGAGACCCAGTACTTC,CASSPLGRGAYQETQYF
TRBJ2-7,TRBV7-2,-,14,-,TGTGCCAGCAGCTTAGGGGACACGTCCTACGAGCAGTACTTC,CASSLGDTSYEQYF
TRBJ2-1,TRBV10-1,-,15,-,TGCGCCAGCAGTCCCCTCAGGGAAAAGTACAATGAGCAGTTCTTC,CASSPLREKYNEQFF
TRBJ1-5,TRBV28,-,15,TRBD1,TGTGCCAGCAGTTCCACAGGGGGTAGCAATCAGCCCCAGCATTTT,CASSSTGGSNQPQHF
TRBJ2-5,TRBV10-2,-,15,-,TGCGCCAGCAGTGATAGGGGAAGAATACAAGAGACCCAGTACTTC,CASSDRGRIQETQYF
TRBJ2-5,TRBV4-1,once,15,-,TGCGCCAGCAGCCAAGATTGGGCACGGATGGAGACCCAGTACTTC,CASSQDWARMETQYF
TRBJ1-4,TRBV4-3,-,15,-,TGCGCCAGCAGCCAGGCAGGGCTGATGAATGAAAAACTGTTTTTT,CASSQAGLMNEKLFF
TRBJ2-5,TRBV24-1,-,15,TRBD2,TGTGCCACCATGTCTAGCGGGAGGGGCGTCGAGACCCAGTACTTC,CATMSSGRGVETQYF
TRBJ2-6,TRBV7-2,once,16,TRBD2,TGTGCCAGCAGCCGTCGGGGGGGCTCTGGGGCCAACGTCCTGACTTTC,CASSRRGGSGANVLTF
TRBJ2-7,TRBV5-1,-,15,TRBD1,TGCGCCAGCAGCGCCTCGGGACAGGGGCTTGCCGAGCAGTACTTC,CASSASGQGLAEQYF